This T cell receptor (beta chain) was sequenced during a study of human T cells and chemical hapten exposure. Across the study: Diphenylcyclopropenone was applied weekly to patients' scalps across the roughly 25-week study.

This clonotype came up many times. No antigen is known for it. Time point: patch test 2, 6 weeks after DPC sensitization. Treatment indicated: therapeutic diphenylcyclopropenone sensitization with weekly scalp DPC. Researchers sampled blood before each patch test went on. Unique molecular identifiers were attached to individual cDNA molecules within the library. TCRdb re-called the RACE reads through MiXCR, storing one row per CDR3 protein. The profile covers nearly 55,000 distinct CDR3 sequences, with 9.5% to 10% appearing a single time and under 2% taken by the ten largest. Overall study results and limits: Versus controls, expanded TCRs had significantly more large CDR3 similarity clusters.

Trimming took 5 bases from V and 3 from J, leaving 22 bases between them. Germline CDR1 and CDR2: SEHNR and FQNEAQ (reference sequence). There are 17 residues in the CDR3. The specimen was whole blood, collected in connection with sensitization to the hapten diphenylcyclopropenone (DPC). The chain combines TRBV7-9 with TRBJ1-1; no clear D gene. This TCR derives from a woman in her fifties or sixties with alopecia areata. Some clones in this sample may be carry-over from other donors' samples. The CDR3 DNA is TGTGCCAGCAGCCCACCTTTCTTTGGGTTTGAGCACACTGAAGCTTTCTTT. This codes for CASSPPFFGFEHTEAFF.